These 4 T cell receptor beta chains share one sample of origin, sequenced in a study of tumor T cells in aggressive B-cell lymphoma. TCRdb's copy holds only in-frame clones and misses some; the assay was immunoSEQ multiplex PCR. The sample lists approximately 7,100 clones; about 81% were seen once. Input material: tumor tissue. All receptors come from an adult with diffuse large B cell lymphoma.

The V call is TRBV7-9, the J call TRBJ2-1; 9 bases are a match to TRBD1. This CDR3 comprises 15 residues. Looked up from germline, CDR1 is SEHNR and CDR2 is FQNEAQ (reference sequence). V lost 5 bases to trimming and J lost 5 bases; unmatched junction nucleotides: 7. The CDR3 loop reads CASSQPGQGNNEQFF. For the CDR3, the DNA is TGTGCCAGCAGCCAACCGGGACAGGGTAACAATGAGCAGTTCTTC.

Written as DNA, the CDR3 is TGTGCCAGCAGTTTCAATCAGATCCGGGAGCTGTTTTTT. Its protein product is CASSFNQIRELFF. The chain uses TRBV13 and TRBJ2-2, with D unclear. Germline V gene sequence: CDR1 PRHDT, CDR2 FYEKMQ (reference sequence). CDR3 length: 13 amino acids. V was clipped by 6 bases and J by 9 bases, with 14 bases between them.

This chain connects TRBV5-6 to TRBJ2-5; 7 bases are shared with TRBD1. The germline gives CDR1 SGHDT, CDR2 YYEEEE. The CDR3 consists of 17 residues. The trim removed 0 bases at V and 1 base at J, leaving 9 bases unmatched. This CDR3 reads CASSLGPTGPFQETQYF. The DNA for the CDR3 is TGTGCCAGCAGCTTGGGGCCGACAGGGCCCTTCCAAGAGACCCAGTACTTC.

The chain is built from TRBV10-3 and TRBJ2-5, with TRBD1 matching over 8 bases. V gave up 4 bases and J gave up 2 bases; unmatched junction bases: 6. The CDR3 contains 15 residues. CDR1 ENHRY and CDR2 SYGVKD come from the germline V gene. CDR3 sequence reads: CAISGDRGNQETQYF. The CDR3 DNA sequence: TGTGCCATCAGTGGCGACAGGGGAAATCAAGAGACCCAGTACTTC.